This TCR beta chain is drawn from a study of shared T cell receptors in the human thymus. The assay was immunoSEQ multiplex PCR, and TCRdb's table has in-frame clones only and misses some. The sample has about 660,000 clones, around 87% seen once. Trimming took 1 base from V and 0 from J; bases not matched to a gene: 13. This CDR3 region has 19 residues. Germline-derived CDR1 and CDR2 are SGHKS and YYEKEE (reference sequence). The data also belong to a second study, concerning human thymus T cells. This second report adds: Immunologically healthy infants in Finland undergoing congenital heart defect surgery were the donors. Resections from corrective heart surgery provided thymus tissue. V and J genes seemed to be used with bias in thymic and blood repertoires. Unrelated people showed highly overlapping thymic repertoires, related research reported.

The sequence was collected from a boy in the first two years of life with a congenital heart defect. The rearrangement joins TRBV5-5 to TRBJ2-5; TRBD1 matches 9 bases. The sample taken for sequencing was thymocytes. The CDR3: CASSLPPDRGSDDQETQYF. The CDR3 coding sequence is TGTGCCAGCAGCTTGCCGCCGGACAGGGGCTCTGATGACCAAGAGACCCAGTACTTC.